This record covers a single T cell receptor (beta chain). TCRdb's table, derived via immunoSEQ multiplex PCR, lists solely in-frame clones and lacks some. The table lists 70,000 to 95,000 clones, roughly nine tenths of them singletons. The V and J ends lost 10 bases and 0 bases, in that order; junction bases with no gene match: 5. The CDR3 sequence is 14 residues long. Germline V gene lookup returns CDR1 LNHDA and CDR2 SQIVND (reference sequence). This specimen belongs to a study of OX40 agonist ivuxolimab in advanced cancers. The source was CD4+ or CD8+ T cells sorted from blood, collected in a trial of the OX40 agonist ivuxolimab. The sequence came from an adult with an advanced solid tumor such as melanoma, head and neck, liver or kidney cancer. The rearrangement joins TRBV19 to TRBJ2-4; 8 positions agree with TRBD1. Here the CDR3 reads CATGTGQAKNIQYF. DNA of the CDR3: TGTGCCACAGGGACAGGTCAAGCCAAAAACATTCAGTACTTC. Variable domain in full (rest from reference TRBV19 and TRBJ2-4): DGGITQSPKYLFRKEGQNVTLSCEQNLNHDAMYWYRQDPGQGLRLIYYSQIVNDFQKGDIAEGYSVSREKKESFPLTVTSAQKNPTAFYLCATGTGQAKNIQYFGAGTRLSVL.